A selection of T cell receptor beta chains follows, all from one sample in a study of blood T cell repertoires in COVID-19. The repertoire was sequenced with immunoSEQ multiplex PCR; TCRdb's copy has only in-frame clones and lacks some. The data contain 200,000 or so clones, 80% to 90% of them singletons. Input material: PBMCs or T cells enriched from blood (not recorded which). The receptor set was obtained from a woman aged 18-30 years in a cohort exposed to, infected with or recovered from COVID-19 (not recorded which). Both conserved end residues are part of each CDR3. The order of the fields is V gene, J gene, CDR3 length, clone size, D gene, CDR3 DNA, CDR3 protein. D genes are given only for firm matches. For some rows the clone size is stated as once, few or many, or as a class when expanded; others skip it.

TRBV4-1,TRBJ1-5,18,.,TRBD1,TGCGCCAGCAGCCAAGATTTGGGTCATGGACAGGCCCTGGCGCCCCAGCATTTT,CASSQDLGHGQALAPQHF
TRBV24-1,TRBJ1-1,15,.,TRBD1,TGTGCCACCAGTGATTCGGGGACAGGGAACACTGAAGCTTTCTTT,CATSDSGTGNTEAFF
TRBV27,TRBJ2-3,16,.,.,TGTGCCAGCAGTTTAAAACGGGGGGCGTGTACAGATACGCAGTATTTT,CASSLKRGACTDTQYF
TRBV28,TRBJ1-6,18,few,.,TGTGCCAGCAGTTCCCCCGCGGGCAGGAGCTCCTATAATTCACCCCTCCACTTT,CASSSPAGRSSYNSPLHF
TRBV5-4,TRBJ2-3,15,few,TRBD2,TGTGCCAGCAGCTTTAGTGGCGGGGGAGCAGATACGCAGTATTTT,CASSFSGGGADTQYF
TRBV5-1,TRBJ1-1,15,.,.,TGCGCCAGCAGCTGGACCCAAACAGGGAACACTGAAGCTTTCTTT,CASSWTQTGNTEAFF
TRBV6-5,TRBJ1-4,14,.,TRBD1,TGTGCCAGCAGTTCGGGACAGGGGACCGGAAAACTGTTTTTT,CASSSGQGTGKLFF
TRBV6-5,TRBJ1-1,15,once,.,TGTGCCAGCAGTTATACAGACCTCCGTTCCACTGAAGCTTTCTTT,CASSYTDLRSTEAFF
TRBV9,TRBJ2-5,14,.,.,TGTGCCAGCAGCGTAGGGGTCCAGGAGGGGACCCAGTACTTC,CASSVGVQEGTQYF
TRBV3-1/TRBV3-2,TRBJ1-1,15,.,TRBD1,TGTGCCAGCAGCCCGTGGACAGGGGGCGGGGATGAAGCTTTCTTT,CASSPWTGGGDEAFF
TRBV5-1,TRBJ1-4,14,.,TRBD1,TGCGCCAGCAGCACGGGGACAGGGGATGAAAAACTGTTTTTT,CASSTGTGDEKLFF
TRBV3-1/TRBV3-2,TRBJ2-2,15,.,.,TGTGCCAGCAGCCAAGCAGGGGCGAACACCGGGGAGCTGTTTTTT,CASSQAGANTGELFF
TRBV7-8,TRBJ1-1,14,once,TRBD1,TGTGCCAGCAGCTTAGAGCCAGGGGGCACTGAAGCTTTCTTT,CASSLEPGGTEAFF
TRBV6-5,TRBJ1-1,15,few,.,TGTGCCAGCAGTTACTTGACAGGTGGGGACACTGAAGCTTTCTTT,CASSYLTGGDTEAFF
TRBV20-1,TRBJ1-1,11,.,.,TGCAGTGCTAGACGTGTCGCTGAAGCTTTCTTT,CSARRVAEAFF
TRBV6-5,TRBJ1-2,14,.,.,TGTGCCAGCAGAGAGCGGGACTCCACCTATGGCTACACCTTC,CASRERDSTYGYTF
TRBV5-4,TRBJ2-3,16,.,.,TGTGCCAGCAGCTTGGCCACAGATCCTAGCACAGATACGCAGTATTTT,CASSLATDPSTDTQYF
TRBV28,TRBJ1-2,14,few,.,TGTGCCAGCACCAGGACAGCCATTAACTATGGCTACACCTTC,CASTRTAINYGYTF
TRBV5-6,TRBJ1-3,15,.,.,TGTGCCAGCAGCCCCGGGGGGAATTCCGGAAACACCATATATTTT,CASSPGGNSGNTIYF
TRBV11-3,TRBJ2-3,17,.,TRBD2,TGTGCCAGCAGCCGGACTAGCGGGGGGGCTGGGGCAGATACGCAGTATTTT,CASSRTSGGAGADTQYF
TRBV11-1,TRBJ2-5,13,.,.,TGTGCCAGCAGCTCCACAGGGATCCCGGCCCAGTACTTC,CASSSTGIPAQYF
TRBV6-5,TRBJ1-3,15,.,.,TGTGCCAGCTCCTCGGGGGGCGCGGATGGAAACACCATATATTTT,CASSSGGADGNTIYF
TRBV5-5,TRBJ1-2,10,.,.,TGTGCCAGCAGCTTGGACGGGAACACCTTC,CASSLDGNTF
TRBV19,TRBJ2-2,16,.,TRBD1,TGTGCCAGTAGTACCTTGGACAGGGGAGAGTCCGGGGAGCTGTTTTTT,CASSTLDRGESGELFF
TRBV27,TRBJ1-1,14,.,.,TGTGCCAGCAGTTCGGGACAAATTAACACTGAAGCTTTCTTT,CASSSGQINTEAFF
TRBV4-1,TRBJ1-5,15,.,.,TGCGCCAGCAGCCAAGATGAAAGGGGTCATCAGCCCCAGCATTTT,CASSQDERGHQPQHF
TRBV12-5,TRBJ2-3,16,.,.,TGTGCTAGTGCCCCCGCCGGGACTCACATAACAGATACGCAGTATTTT,CASAPAGTHITDTQYF
TRBV27,TRBJ1-5,14,few,.,TGTGCCAGCAGTCCCTCAGGACAGAATCAGCCCCAGCATTTT,CASSPSGQNQPQHF
TRBV5-1,TRBJ1-1,13,.,.,TGCGCCAGCAGCCTACGAAGGAGCACTGAAGCTTTCTTT,CASSLRRSTEAFF
TRBV9,TRBJ1-1,14,.,.,TGTGCCAGCAGCTTTATCAGGGAGAACACTGAAGCTTTCTTT,CASSFIRENTEAFF
TRBV6-5,TRBJ2-7,13,.,.,TGTGCCAGCAGTCCCCCGGGGGGCCACGAGCAGTACTTC,CASSPPGGHEQYF
TRBV6-5,TRBJ1-4,14,.,TRBD1,TGTGCCAGCAGCGACAGGGGGCTTGCTGAAAAACTGTTTTTT,CASSDRGLAEKLFF
TRBV5-4,TRBJ1-6,14,.,TRBD1,TGTGCCAGCAGTTTCCGGGACAGGGATTCACCCCTCCACTTT,CASSFRDRDSPLHF
TRBV29-1,TRBJ2-5,12,.,.,TGCAGCGTTTCATCAGGGGAAGAGACCCAGTACTTC,CSVSSGEETQYF
TRBV30,TRBJ1-1,15,.,TRBD1,TGTGCCTGGTCCGATCCCGGGACAGGGGGTTTTGAAGCTTTCTTT,CAWSDPGTGGFEAFF
TRBV5-1,TRBJ1-2,14,.,.,TGCGCCAGCAGCTTGGAGGGCAGGGGAAAGGGCTACACCTTC,CASSLEGRGKGYTF
TRBV11-3,TRBJ1-2,14,.,.,TGTGCCAGCAGCTTAGAGGAGCGGGGAGGTGGCTACACCTTC,CASSLEERGGGYTF
TRBV19,TRBJ1-1,14,.,.,TGTGCCAGTAGTCTCATGGTAGTTGACACTGAAGCTTTCTTT,CASSLMVVDTEAFF
TRBV29-1,TRBJ1-2,18,.,TRBD1,TGCAGCGTTGAAGATTTCGGGACAGGGGGCTCTGCTAACTATGGCTACACCTTC,CSVEDFGTGGSANYGYTF
TRBV7-3,TRBJ2-5,13,.,TRBD1,TGTGCCAGCAGCCGGGACAGGGGGGAGACCCAGTACTTC,CASSRDRGETQYF
TRBV5-6,TRBJ1-2,12,.,TRBD1,TGTGCCAGCAGCTTGACAGGGGGCGGCTACACCTTC,CASSLTGGGYTF
TRBV4-1,TRBJ2-7,15,.,.,TGCGCCAGCAGCCAAGGGGCCGGGGGCTCCTACGAGCAGTACTTC,CASSQGAGGSYEQYF
TRBV20-1,TRBJ2-7,11,.,TRBD2,TGCAGTTGCGCGGGGGCCTACGAGCAGTACTTC,CSCAGAYEQYF
TRBV3-1/TRBV3-2,TRBJ2-2,16,.,.,TGTGCCAGCAGCCAAGAGTACGGAGAGAACACCGGGGAGCTGTTTTTT,CASSQEYGENTGELFF
TRBV3-1/TRBV3-2,TRBJ1-2,14,.,.,TGTGCCAGCAGCCACTTGGGGGAGGGGCAAGGCTACACCTTC,CASSHLGEGQGYTF
TRBV3-1/TRBV3-2,TRBJ1-1,12,.,.,TGTGCCAGCAGCCAGGGGGCGAGTGAAGCTTTCTTT,CASSQGASEAFF
TRBV18,TRBJ1-4,16,.,.,TGTGCCAGCTCACCATTCGGATCAGGGACTAATGAAAAACTGTTTTTT,CASSPFGSGTNEKLFF
TRBV11-2,TRBJ2-3,15,.,.,TGTGCCAGCAGCTTAGGGGGGGGGCGGTCAGATACGCAGTATTTT,CASSLGGGRSDTQYF
TRBV18,TRBJ1-2,16,.,TRBD1,TGTGCCAGCTCACCACGGGTGCGACAGGGAGGCTATGGCTACACCTTC,CASSPRVRQGGYGYTF
TRBV3-1/TRBV3-2,TRBJ2-1,13,.,TRBD2,TGTGCCAGCAGCTCAGGACTAGCCCATGAGCAGTTCTTC,CASSSGLAHEQFF
TRBV11-3,TRBJ2-7,19,.,TRBD2,TGTGCCAGCAGCTTAAGTGGACTAGCGGACTTCAGCCTCTCCTACGAGCAGTACTTC,CASSLSGLADFSLSYEQYF
TRBV3-1/TRBV3-2,TRBJ1-2,15,few,.,TGTGCCAGCAGCCAAGATCCTAACCGTGCTCCTGGCTACACCTTC,CASSQDPNRAPGYTF
TRBV6-5,TRBJ2-1,15,few,TRBD1,TGTGCCAGCAGTCTAAGGGACAGGGTTTACAATGAGCAGTTCTTC,CASSLRDRVYNEQFF
TRBV10-3,TRBJ1-3,15,.,.,TGTGCCATCAGCCCTCCACAGGGTTCTGGAAACACCATATATTTT,CAISPPQGSGNTIYF
TRBV7-8,TRBJ1-2,15,.,.,TGTGCCAGCAGCTTAGTGGAGAACGCGGTCCATGGCTACACCTTC,CASSLVENAVHGYTF
TRBV4-1,TRBJ2-7,14,.,.,TGCGCCAGCAGCCAAGATCGCAGGGCCTACGAGCAGTACTTC,CASSQDRRAYEQYF
TRBV28,TRBJ2-5,15,.,.,TGTGCCAGCAGTTATACCTCAGGGGTCGGAGAGACCCAGTACTTC,CASSYTSGVGETQYF